Listed below are T cell receptor beta chains from one sample, sequenced in a study of CD8 T cells in Susac syndrome. TCRdb fed the immunoSEQ multiplex PCR reads into MiXCR, producing one record per CDR3 protein. The sample lists more than 200,000 distinct CDR3 sequences, roughly 93% occurring once. The sequenced material came from CD4+ T cells from PBMCs. The receptors come from a human donor with multiple sclerosis. Each CDR3 is given with its conserved first and last residue. Fields, in order: clone size, V gene, D gene, J gene, CDR3 protein, CDR3 DNA. The D gene is left open where the match is weak. Some rows have no size entry. The others give once, few or many, or a class for an expanded clone.

-,TRBV20-1,-,TRBJ1-1,CSARGPNIDFF,TGCAGTGCTAGAGGACCGAATATAGATTTCTTT
-,TRBV9,-,TRBJ1-1,CASSVGGRGTEAFF,TGTGCCAGCAGCGTAGGGGGTAGGGGCACTGAAGCTTTCTTT
-,TRBV10-2,-,TRBJ2-7,CASSELWNEQYF,TGCGCCAGCAGTGAGTTATGGAACGAGCAGTACTTC
-,TRBV4-1,-,TRBJ2-3,CASSQVRGGHLQYF,TGCGCCAGCAGCCAAGTGAGGGGGGGCCATCTCCAGTATTTT
few,TRBV28,-,TRBJ1-2,CASSLGNNYGYTF,TGTGCCAGCAGTTTAGGGAATAACTATGGCTACACCTTC
-,TRBV15,TRBD2,TRBJ2-1,CATSRSRGDGAYNEQFF,TGTGCCACCAGCAGGTCGCGGGGGGACGGGGCCTACAATGAGCAGTTCTTC
once,TRBV9,-,TRBJ1-1,CASSVAPGYEAFF,TGTGCCAGCAGCGTAGCTCCGGGGTATGAAGCTTTCTTT
-,TRBV12-5,-,TRBJ2-5,CASGLPGREETQYF,TGTGCTAGTGGACTACCGGGCAGGGAAGAGACCCAGTACTTC
-,TRBV29-1,-,TRBJ2-3,CSHGAPTDTQYF,TGCAGCCACGGGGCACCCACAGATACGCAGTATTTT
-,TRBV29-1,-,TRBJ1-2,CSVTAGGGGYTF,TGCAGCGTAACAGCCGGGGGCGGTGGCTACACCTTC
-,TRBV20-1,TRBD2,TRBJ2-5,CSARGRVRETQYF,TGCAGTGCCCGGGGGAGGGTGAGGGAGACCCAGTACTTC
-,TRBV5-4,-,TRBJ1-1,CASSLDPRANTEAFF,TGTGCCAGCAGCTTGGATCCCAGGGCGAACACTGAAGCTTTCTTT
-,TRBV5-1,-,TRBJ1-2,CASSLGQFDYGYTF,TGCGCCAGCAGCTTGGGACAGTTCGACTATGGCTACACCTTC
-,TRBV30,-,TRBJ2-1,CAWSVSWQDYNEQFF,TGTGCCTGGAGTGTGTCCTGGCAAGACTACAATGAGCAGTTCTTC
-,TRBV28,TRBD1,TRBJ1-5,CASSLSQGGGNQPQHF,TGTGCCAGCAGTTTATCACAGGGGGGTGGCAATCAGCCCCAGCATTTT
-,TRBV14,-,TRBJ1-1,CASSQDLLQNTEAFF,TGTGCCAGCAGCCAAGATCTACTGCAGAACACTGAAGCTTTCTTT
-,TRBV2,-,TRBJ1-5,CASSRQYSNQPQHF,TGTGCCAGCAGTAGACAGTATAGCAATCAGCCCCAGCATTTT
-,TRBV5-6,-,TRBJ1-2,CASSLAGGLNYGYTF,TGTGCCAGCAGCTTGGCCGGGGGGCTGAACTATGGCTACACCTTC
-,TRBV14,TRBD2,TRBJ2-3,CASSPRRLAGVWDTQYF,TGTGCCAGCAGCCCAAGGAGACTAGCGGGAGTCTGGGATACGCAGTATTTT
-,TRBV19,TRBD1,TRBJ2-6,CASKRTGLSSGANVLTF,TGTGCCAGTAAGCGGACAGGGCTATCCTCTGGGGCCAACGTCCTGACTTTC
-,TRBV6-4,-,TRBJ1-1,CASRGGANTEAFF,TGTGCCAGCAGGGGAGGAGCGAACACTGAAGCTTTCTTT
-,TRBV25-1,-,TRBJ1-2,CASSDGSSGYTF,TGTGCCAGCAGTGACGGCAGTAGTGGCTACACCTTC
-,TRBV5-1,-,TRBJ2-1,CASSSGDVSYNEQFF,TGCGCCAGTAGCTCAGGGGATGTGTCCTACAATGAGCAGTTCTTC
-,TRBV7-3,TRBD1,TRBJ2-2,CASSQTGGGTGELFF,TGTGCCAGCAGCCAGACAGGGGGAGGCACCGGGGAGCTGTTTTTT
-,TRBV29-1,TRBD1,TRBJ1-1,CSVGYRGRVRAEAFF,TGCAGCGTTGGGTACAGGGGGCGCGTTAGGGCCGAAGCTTTCTTT
-,TRBV5-1,-,TRBJ1-2,CASSPQIGGTLGYTF,TGCGCCAGCAGCCCTCAGATCGGGGGGACCCTCGGCTACACCTTC
-,TRBV10-3,TRBD1,TRBJ1-6,CAISESGPGGAHF,TGTGCCATCAGTGAGTCCGGGCCAGGGGGCGCTCACTTT
-,TRBV30,-,TRBJ1-2,CAWSPANRYGYTF,TGTGCCTGGAGTCCCGCGAACCGGTATGGCTACACCTTC
-,TRBV20-1,-,TRBJ1-4,CSARDAGRGEKLFF,TGCAGTGCTAGAGATGCAGGGAGAGGTGAAAAACTGTTTTTT
-,TRBV6-5,TRBD1,TRBJ1-5,CASRRTGMSNQPQHF,TGTGCCAGCAGGAGGACAGGGATGTCCAATCAGCCCCAGCATTTT
-,TRBV29-1,-,TRBJ2-1,CSVDTGSNEQFF,TGCAGCGTTGACACAGGTAGCAATGAGCAGTTCTTC
-,TRBV2,-,TRBJ1-5,CASQDTRGQPQHF,TGTGCCAGCCAGGACACCCGAGGGCAGCCCCAGCATTTT